Shown below are 25 T cell receptor beta chains from a single sample sequenced in a study of T cells in Graves' hyperthyroidism and ophthalmopathy. Amplification of TCR beta CDR3 regions used RNA as the template. In the first-round RT-PCR of the TCR CDR3, the HTBI primer set was used. TCRdb analysed the multiplex PCR reads with MiXCR anew, one entry per CDR3 protein. The data show hundreds of thousands of distinct CDR3 sequences, over 12% seen once. The sequenced material came from blood. The origin of the receptors is a woman in her 40s with Graves' ophthalmopathy.

This clonotype was recorded at least ten times. J is TRBJ1-1 and V is TRBV6-5; 9 nucleotides align to TRBD1. The CDR3 length is 14 residues. CDR1 and CDR2 from the germline V gene are MNHEY and SVGAGI. J gave up 14 bases and V 3 bases, and 13 bases lay outside the gene matches. CDR3: CASSYSYRGPLEFF. The DNA for the CDR3 is TGTGCCAGCAGTTATTCCTACAGGGGGCCCCTGGAGTTCTTT.

This clonotype was recorded many times. DNA of the CDR3: TGCGCCAGCAGTGAGTCGCTGAACGGGGAGCTGTTTTTT. Its translation is CASSESLNGELFF. This chain links TRBV10-1 with TRBJ2-2; D uncertain. The CDR3 length is 13 residues. Germline-derived CDR1 and CDR2 are WNHNN and SYGVQD (reference sequence). V lost 0 bases, J lost 7 bases, and 6 bases lay in between.

The chain uses TRBV15 and TRBJ1-3; tentative D call: TRBD1 (5 bases). This CDR3 region has 16 residues. Trimming removed 0 bases at V and 2 bases at J, with 11 bases between. CDR1 LNHNV and CDR2 YYDKDF come from the germline V gene (reference sequence). This CDR3 is CATSRDRGGTGNTIYF. CDR3 nucleotides: TGTGCCACCAGCAGAGATCGGGGGGGTACTGGAAACACCATATATTTT.

This clonotype was counted ten times or more. CDR3 loop: CATTSDTGELFF. CDR3 coding DNA: TGTGCCACCACGTCGGACACCGGGGAGCTGTTTTTT. The chain is built from TRBV24-1 and TRBJ2-2; D call uncertain. V lost 8 bases to trimming and J lost 3 bases, with 6 bases between them. Germline lookup yields CDR1 KGHDR and CDR2 SFDVKD. The length of the CDR3 is 12 residues.

A word on this clonotype: This may stem from a read error, because a much larger clone lies one nucleotide away. This chain connects TRBV19 to TRBJ2-2; D unclear. CDR3 length equals 12 residues. The germline gives CDR1 LNHDA, CDR2 SQIVND (reference sequence). Written as DNA, the CDR3 is TGTGCCTGTAGTATTGAGTCCGGGGAGCTGTTTTTT. Encoded protein: CACSIESGELFF.

This clonotype has only a few counts. The CDR3 protein is CAWRRDVHSYEQYF. The DNA for the CDR3 is TGTGCCTGGAGGCGGGACGTCCACTCCTACGAGCAGTACTTC. The chain uses TRBV30 and TRBJ2-7, with a possible D match to TRBD2 (6 bases). Germline lookup yields CDR1 GTSNPN and CDR2 SVGIG (reference sequence). Trimming shortened V by 3 bases and J by 0 bases, and 12 bases separated the two germline ends. This CDR3 spans 14 amino acids.

This chain connects TRBV3-1 to TRBJ2-7, with a weak D call TRBD2 (6 bases). V was trimmed by 0 bases and J by 3 bases, leaving 9 bases between them. This CDR3 has 14 amino acids. Germline CDR1 LGHDT, CDR2 YNNKEL (reference sequence). CDR3 in amino acids: CASSQDRLVYEQYF. DNA of the CDR3: TGTGCCAGCAGCCAAGATCGACTAGTCTACGAGCAGTACTTC.

The chain has TRBV12-3 or TRBV12-4 and TRBJ1-6; tentatively, D is TRBD1 (6 bases). This CDR3 has 18 amino acids. V gave up 7 bases and J gave up 0 bases, with 19 bases separating them. The CDR3 DNA follows: TGTGCCAGCACCCGGGACATTGTGGAGGGCTCCTATAATTCACCCCTCCACTTT. Translated, it gives CASTRDIVEGSYNSPLHF.

The chain links TRBV7-2 to TRBJ2-7; D may be TRBD1 or TRBD2 (6 bases each). The V end was cut by 3 bases, the J end by 7 bases, with 13 bases between. Germline lookup yields CDR1 SGHTA and CDR2 FQGNSA. The CDR3 contains 13 residues. The CDR3 DNA reads TGTGCCAGCAGCTTCCTTGGGGGGCGGGAGCAGTACTTC. Protein product: CASSFLGGREQYF. Drawing the rest from reference TRBV7-2 and TRBJ2-7, the complete variable domain is GAGVSQSPSNKVTEKGKDVELRCDPISGHTALYWYRQSLGQGLEFLIYFQGNSAPDKSGLPSDRFSAERTGGSVSTLTIQRTQQEDSAVYLCASSFLGGREQYFGPGTRLTVT.

About this clonotype: This sequence may be a read error, since a much larger clone differs from it by one base. Without the conserved terminal phenylalanine or tryptophan, this CDR3 likely stems from a read error. The chain links TRBV12-3 or TRBV12-4 to TRBJ1-1; 7 bases match TRBD1. This CDR3 has 15 amino acids. V was clipped by 4 bases and J by 2 bases; unmatched bases: 7. CDR3 DNA sequence: TGTGCCAGCAGTTCCAGGGGGTTAGGAAACACTGAAGCTTTCTCT. It is translated as CASSSRGLGNTEAFS.

This clonotype appeared a few times. V and J are TRBV29-1 and TRBJ1-1; D is ambiguous. The length of the CDR3 is 14 residues. Trimming pared 5 bases from V and 3 bases from J, leaving 16 bases between. The V gene's germline CDR1 is SQVTM and CDR2 ANQGSEA. Here the CDR3 reads CSVRLSGWDTEAFF. The CDR3 nucleotides read TGCAGCGTTAGGTTGTCCGGGTGGGACACTGAAGCTTTCTTT.

This clonotype has ten or more counts. This chain connects TRBV11-2 to TRBJ2-5; D perhaps matches TRBD2 (6 bases). The CDR3 is 14 amino acids. V lost 3 bases and J 1 base, leaving 9 bases between the germline ends. CDR1 SGHAT and CDR2 FQNNGV come from the germline V gene. The CDR3 nucleotides read TGTGCCAGCAGCTTCGGGGGATTCCAAGAGACCCAGTACTTC. Amino acid sequence: CASSFGGFQETQYF.

The rearrangement links TRBV7-8 to TRBJ2-7; D gene uncertain. V lost 1 base, J lost 3 bases, and 10 bases lay in between. The CDR3 runs to 14 residues. The germline gives CDR1 SGHVS, CDR2 FQNEAQ. The CDR3 DNA sequence: TGTGCCAGCAGCTTAGTGGCAGGAGACTACGAGCAGTACTTC. This sequence encodes CASSLVAGDYEQYF.

This clonotype was seen more than once but under ten times. Since the CDR3 does not end with the conserved phenylalanine or tryptophan, this likely comes from a read error. V usage is TRBV7-9 and J usage is TRBJ1-1, with D uncertain. Trimming left V 0 bases short and J 1 base short, with 6 bases between. From germline, CDR1 is SEHNR and CDR2 FQNEAQ (reference sequence). The CDR3 totals 14 residues. The CDR3 reads CASSLAYQNTEAFL. For the CDR3, the DNA is TGTGCCAGCAGCTTAGCCTATCAGAACACTGAAGCTTTCCTT.

This clonotype has ten or more counts. CDR3 in DNA: TGTGCCAGCAGCGCCGCGTTTGTCGGGATCGAGCAGTACTTC. As protein: CASSAAFVGIEQYF. The chain employs TRBV7-2 and TRBJ2-7; D might be TRBD2 (5 bases). There are 14 residues in the CDR3. Trimming took off 5 bases at V and 6 bases at J, with 17 bases between the two ends. CDR1 is SGHTA and CDR2 is FQGNSA in the germline V gene.

This clonotype was observed many times. The J gene is TRBJ1-5, the V gene TRBV12-3 or TRBV12-4; D possibly corresponds to TRBD1 (6 bases). There are 13 residues in the CDR3. Trimming pared 5 bases from V and 5 bases from J, leaving 10 bases between. The chain's CDR3 is CASSQQGDQPQHF. CDR3 sequence (DNA): TGTGCCAGCAGTCAACAGGGCGATCAGCCCCAGCATTTT.

This clonotype was seen more than once but under ten times. CDR3 amino acids: CSAYPGPFVGEQYF. Here the CDR3 DNA reads TGCAGTGCTTACCCGGGCCCCTTCGTCGGTGAGCAGTACTTC. The rearrangement links TRBV20-1 to TRBJ2-7; D not resolved. CDR3 length equals 14 residues. Germline V gives CDR1 DFQATT, CDR2 SNEGSKA (reference sequence). The ends were cut back, 5 bases at V and 7 bases at J, with 21 bases in the middle.

This clonotype was picked up many times. At one boundary the junction diverges from the germline segment, which might be a read error. This chain uses TRBV12-3 or TRBV12-4 with TRBJ2-5; D is unclear. The CDR3 is made up of 11 amino acids. The CDR3 DNA reads as TGTGTCAGCAGTTTAGGGGAGACCCAGTACTTC. It is translated as CVSSLGETQYF.

This rearrangement joins TRBV28 to TRBJ1-1; maybe TRBD1 (5 bases). CDR1 and CDR2 from the germline V gene are MDHEN and SYDVKM. V lost 3 bases, J lost 4 bases, and 18 bases lay in between. The CDR3 spans 16 residues. This CDR3 is CASSFYKGGGGTEAFF. CDR3 sequence (DNA): TGTGCCAGCAGTTTCTACAAAGGCGGGGGAGGCACTGAAGCTTTCTTT.

This clonotype was recorded many times. V and J are TRBV7-2 and TRBJ2-5; 10 nucleotides agree with TRBD1. V gave up 3 bases and J gave up 5 bases; unmatched junction bases: 6. The CDR3 consists of 15 residues. In germline, CDR1 is SGHTA, CDR2 FQGNSA. The CDR3 region has the DNA TGTGCCAGCAGCTTCTTGGGACAGGGGTCCGAGACCCAGTACTTC. Translating gives CASSFLGQGSETQYF. Full variable domain (missing parts from reference TRBV7-2 and TRBJ2-5): GAGVSQSPSNKVTEKGKDVELRCDPISGHTALYWYRQSLGQGLEFLIYFQGNSAPDKSGLPSDRFSAERTGGSVSTLTIQRTQQEDSAVYLCASSFLGQGSETQYFGPGTRLLVL.

There are many counts of this clonotype. This chain joins TRBV27 and TRBJ1-5; 10 nucleotides line up with TRBD1. Germline V gene lookup returns CDR1 MNHEY and CDR2 SMNVEV (reference sequence). Losses at the gene ends were 6 bases for V and 5 bases for J; bases not matched to a gene: 7. CDR3 length: 15 amino acids. DNA of the CDR3: TGTGCCAGCAGCCAGGACAGGGGGACGGATCAGCCCCAGCATTTT. As protein: CASSQDRGTDQPQHF.

This clonotype was detected many times. The chain uses TRBV6-5 and TRBJ1-2; maybe TRBD1 (5 bases). V lost 4 bases to trimming and J lost 5 bases, with 14 bases between them. The CDR3 is 14 amino acids. CDR1 and CDR2 from the germline V gene are MNHEY and SVGAGI. The CDR3 loop is CASSLGGSGYGYTF. CDR3 sequence (DNA): TGTGCCAGCAGTTTGGGGGGATCAGGGTATGGCTACACCTTC.

V gene TRBV20-1 combines with J gene TRBJ2-6; D is uncertain. The ends were cut back, 3 bases at V and 0 bases at J, with 12 bases in the middle. The germline CDR1 and CDR2 sequences are DFQATT and SNEGSKA (reference sequence). This CDR3 is 16 amino acids long. In nucleotides, the CDR3 is TGCAGTGCTAGCCTCCGTGTGGGCTCTGGGGCCAACGTCCTGACTTTC. Translating gives CSASLRVGSGANVLTF.

This clonotype was seen many times. This rearrangement joins TRBV28 to TRBJ2-7; TRBD2 might be the D (6 bases). Trimming took off 5 bases at V and 2 bases at J, with 16 bases between the two ends. The CDR3 consists of 15 residues. The germline V gene has CDR1 MDHEN and CDR2 SYDVKM. The CDR3 here is CASSPVFRGAYEQYF. The DNA of the CDR3 is TGTGCCAGCAGTCCCGTGTTTCGCGGGGCCTACGAGCAGTACTTC.

This clonotype showed up many times. V usage is TRBV6-5 and J usage is TRBJ1-2; 9 bases are a match to TRBD1. V was pared by 2 bases and J by 5 bases, with 3 bases of the junction left unmatched. This CDR3 is 14 amino acids long. Germline assignment: CDR1 MNHEY and CDR2 SVGAGI. The CDR3 reads CASSYGQGSYGYTF. In DNA, the CDR3 is TGTGCCAGCAGTTACGGACAGGGGAGTTATGGCTACACCTTC.